The 17 T cell receptor beta chains listed next were all sequenced from one sample in a study of blood T cell repertoires in COVID-19. Data came from immunoSEQ multiplex PCR; TCRdb stores just in-frame clones and leaves some out. Counted here are approximately 74,000 clones, around 79% occurring once; the ten biggest clones make up more than 15%. Sequenced sample: peripheral blood. These receptors all come from a man in his sixties with acute or convalescent COVID-19.

The rearrangement links TRBV7-9 to TRBJ1-2, with D uncertain. The CDR3 has 14 amino acids. Germline CDR1 SEHNR, CDR2 FQNEAQ (reference sequence). Trimming stripped 1 base from V and 0 bases from J, with 6 bases between. CDR3 sequence (DNA): TGTGCCAGCAGCTTAGGTCCCTCTAACTATGGCTACACCTTC. Translated: CASSLGPSNYGYTF. Based on the CDR3 plus reference TRBV7-9 and TRBJ1-2, the full variable domain is DTGVSQNPRHKITKRGQNVTFRCDPISEHNRLYWYRQTLGQGPEFLTYFQNEAQLEKSRLLSDRFSAERPKGSFSTLEIQRTEQGDSAMYLCASSLGPSNYGYTFGSGTRLTVV.

The chain has TRBV10-1 and TRBJ1-1; D remains ambiguous. CDR1 and CDR2 from the germline V gene are WNHNN and SYGVQD (reference sequence). The CDR3 totals 12 residues. Trimming removed 0 bases from V and 9 bases from J, with 8 bases in between. CDR3 in amino acids: CASSESSTQAFF. Here the CDR3 DNA reads TGCGCCAGCAGTGAGTCGTCTACCCAAGCTTTCTTT.

V gene TRBV5-8 combines with J gene TRBJ1-1; 7 bases fit TRBD1. This CDR3 has 16 amino acids. Germline CDR1 and CDR2: SGHTS and YDEGEE. V shed 0 bases and J 0 bases; nucleotides not matched to a gene: 5. CDR3 protein: CASSLGTGRVNTEAFF. The CDR3, as DNA: TGTGCCAGCAGCTTGGGGACAGGTAGGGTGAACACTGAAGCTTTCTTT. Full variable domain (rest looked up from reference TRBV5-8 and TRBJ1-1): EAGVTQSPTHLIKTRGQQATLRCSPISGHTSVYWYQQALGLGLQFLLWYDEGEERNRGNFPPRFSGRQFPNYSSELNVNALELEDSALYLCASSLGTGRVNTEAFFGQGTRLTVV.

This sequence joins TRBV4-1 and TRBJ2-5; 9 bases agree with TRBD2. V lost 0 bases and J lost 11; bases outside the gene matches: 16. Germline V lookup: CDR1 MGHRA, CDR2 YSYEKL. The CDR3 is 17 amino acids. The CDR3 loop reads CASSQEVPVISGGPQYF. Written as DNA, the CDR3 is TGCGCCAGCAGCCAAGAAGTCCCCGTAATTAGCGGGGGTCCTCAGTACTTC.

The chain combines TRBV2 with TRBJ1-1; 10 positions match TRBD1. V lost 10 bases and J lost 5; bases outside the gene matches: 7. The CDR3 is made up of 13 amino acids. The V gene's germline CDR1 is SNHLY and CDR2 FYNNEI. In DNA, the CDR3 is TGTGCCACGACAGGGGGCGCAGGGACTGAAGCTTTCTTT. Its translation is CATTGGAGTEAFF.

This rearrangement joins TRBV27 to TRBJ1-5; D is uncertain. Trimming took 2 bases from V and 4 from J, leaving 6 bases between them. Germline assignment: CDR1 MNHEY and CDR2 SMNVEV (reference sequence). The CDR3 contains 13 residues. The CDR3 region is CASSLRFNQPQHF. The CDR3 DNA is TGTGCCAGCAGTTTACGGTTTAATCAGCCCCAGCATTTT.

This clone was detected only once. This chain connects TRBV5-1 to TRBJ2-1; weak D call: TRBD1 (6 bases). Trimming stripped 2 bases from V and 4 bases from J, with 10 bases between. The V gene's germline CDR1 is SGHRS and CDR2 YFSETQ. The CDR3 covers 14 residues. This CDR3 reads CASSFAGVYNEQFF. Here the CDR3 DNA reads TGCGCCAGCAGCTTCGCAGGGGTTTACAATGAGCAGTTCTTC.

In this sample, this clone turned up a few times. The chain couples TRBV4-3 to TRBJ1-2; D is ambiguous. Germline values: CDR1 LGHNA, CDR2 YSLEER. The CDR3 has 12 residues. The V and J ends lost 4 bases and 8 bases respectively, with 11 bases between them. The CDR3 loop reads CASSRGLWGYTF. In DNA, the CDR3 is TGCGCCAGCAGCCGAGGACTGTGGGGCTACACCTTC.

This sequence joins TRBV5-1 and TRBJ1-5; a weak D match, TRBD1 (6 bases). CDR1 and CDR2 from the germline V gene are SGHRS and YFSETQ. The length of the CDR3 is 15 residues. The V and J ends lost 0 bases and 0 bases respectively, with 7 bases between them. The CDR3 region is CASSLDRVSNQPQHF. The CDR3 nucleotides read TGCGCCAGCAGCTTGGACAGGGTTAGCAATCAGCCCCAGCATTTT.

The chain has TRBV14 and TRBJ2-5, with D possibly matching TRBD2 (6 bases). Trimming removed 1 base from V and 10 bases from J, with 19 bases in between. Germline assignment: CDR1 SGHDN and CDR2 FVKESK. The CDR3 spans 15 residues. The CDR3 region has the DNA TGTGCCAGCAGCCAAGGTGGGAGGACGAGCGCACACCAGTACTTC. Its protein product is CASSQGGRTSAHQYF.

This chain joins TRBV9 and TRBJ2-1; D is perhaps TRBD2 (6 bases). Trimming removed 1 base at V and 0 bases at J, with 8 bases between. From germline, CDR1 is SGDLS and CDR2 YYNGEE. The CDR3 loop spans 15 amino acids. The CDR3 bases are TGTGCCAGCAGCGTACGGACTACCTCCTACAATGAGCAGTTCTTC. Translating it yields CASSVRTTSYNEQFF. Full variable domain (missing parts from reference TRBV9 and TRBJ2-1): DSGVTQTPKHLITATGQRVTLRCSPRSGDLSVYWYQQSLDQGLQFLIQYYNGEERAKGNILERFSAQQFPDLHSELNLSSLELGDSALYFCASSVRTTSYNEQFFGPGTRLTVL.

The CDR3 spells CASSLQVTINEQFF. Here the CDR3 DNA reads TGTGCCAGCAGCTTACAGGTTACAATCAATGAGCAGTTCTTC. The chain joins TRBV11-2 to TRBJ2-1; no definite D call. CDR3 length: 14 residues. Trimming took 2 bases from V and 6 from J, leaving 11 bases between them. Germline CDR1 and CDR2: SGHAT and FQNNGV.

The chain links TRBV27 to TRBJ2-1; 8 bases line up with TRBD2. The V segment lost 1 base and the J segment 5 bases; nucleotides outside the gene matches: 7. Germline V gene data show CDR1 as MNHEY and CDR2 as SMNVEV (reference sequence). CDR3 length: 16 amino acids. This chain's CDR3 is CASSLFDSGDHNEQFF. Here the CDR3 DNA reads TGTGCCAGCAGTTTATTCGATAGCGGGGACCACAATGAGCAGTTCTTC.

The rearrangement joins TRBV9 to TRBJ1-1, with unresolved D. Germline V CDR1 and CDR2: SGDLS, YYNGEE. The CDR3 is made up of 15 amino acids. V shed 3 bases and J shed 0 bases, with 12 bases lying between them. The CDR3 reads CASSAYTDMNTEAFF. In DNA, the CDR3 is TGTGCCAGCAGCGCATATACAGATATGAACACTGAAGCTTTCTTT.

The chain employs TRBV6-5 and TRBJ1-3; 7 nucleotides agree with TRBD1. J lost 4 bases, V lost 3 bases, and 6 bases had no gene match. The germline V gene has CDR1 MNHEY and CDR2 SVGAGI. CDR3 length: 15 residues. CDR3 in DNA: TGTGCCAGCAGTTATTCTACAGGGGCAGGAAACACCATATATTTT. Its protein product is CASSYSTGAGNTIYF.

The chain carries TRBV19 and TRBJ1-2, with TRBD1 matching 7 bases. The germline V gene has CDR1 LNHDA and CDR2 SQIVND (reference sequence). The ends lost 4 bases at V and 4 bases at J; junction bases unmatched: 12. This CDR3 has 16 residues. CDR3 sequence: CASSRPQGNRGYGYTF. CDR3 DNA sequence: TGTGCCAGTAGTAGACCACAGGGGAATAGGGGCTATGGCTACACCTTC.

J is TRBJ1-4 and V is TRBV20-1; D possibly corresponds to TRBD1 (5 bases). Germline V gene lookup returns CDR1 DFQATT and CDR2 SNEGSKA (reference sequence). Between the trimmed V and J ends, which lost 6 bases and 12 bases, there was a span of 14 bases. The CDR3 consists of 11 residues. In DNA form, the CDR3 reads TGCAGTGCCCCGAGGGAGGGGCAACTGTTTTTT. It is translated as CSAPREGQLFF.